This TCR beta chain was observed in a study of blood T cell repertoires in COVID-19. Study context: COVID-19 samples, acute and convalescent, were from the United States, Italy and Spain.

Here immunoSEQ multiplex PCR was the method, and the copy in TCRdb shows in-frame clones only, minus some. The data hold 43,000 or so clones, with about 85% observed a single time. The length of the CDR3 is 14 residues. V lost 8 bases to trimming and J lost 8 bases; unmatched junction nucleotides: 9. CDR1 is MDHEN and CDR2 is SYDVKM in the germline V gene. Sequenced input: peripheral blood. The TCR originated in a woman older than 75 with active COVID-19. The chain is built from TRBV28 and TRBJ1-4; 9 nucleotides agree with TRBD1. CDR3 sequence: CASLQDRGGEKLFF. DNA for the CDR3: TGTGCCAGCCTACAAGACAGGGGGGGGGAAAAACTGTTTTTT.